These T cell receptor beta chains were read from a single sample in a study of blood T cell repertoires in COVID-19. Sequencing used immunoSEQ multiplex PCR; TCRdb keeps in-frame clones, though not all of them. The sample shows approximately 250,000 clones, 85% to 90% of them seen only once. Sequenced input: PBMCs or T cells enriched from blood (not recorded which). The source is a woman aged 25 to 39 who had recovered from COVID-19. The CDR3 runs from the conserved cysteine through the conserved F or W. Fields, in order: CDR3 DNA, CDR3 protein, V gene, clone size, D gene, J gene. The D gene is left open where the match is weak. Clone size appears in some rows only: once, few, many, or a class for an expanded clone.

TGCGCCAGCAGCTCCGGGACAGGGACTGCGGGGGCCAACGTCCTGACTTTC,CASSSGTGTAGANVLTF,TRBV5-1,.,TRBD1,TRBJ2-6
TGCGCCAGCAGGGAGGGAAAGATGAACACTGAAGCTTTCTTT,CASREGKMNTEAFF,TRBV5-1,once,.,TRBJ1-1
TGTGCCAGCAGTACTCTAGCGGGAGAGGGTATTGAGCAGTTCTTC,CASSTLAGEGIEQFF,TRBV28,.,TRBD2,TRBJ2-1
TGCAGTGCTAGATCCGTCTACGAGCAGTACTTC,CSARSVYEQYF,TRBV20-1,.,.,TRBJ2-7
TGTGCCACCAGCAGAGCACTAGCGACAGATACGCAGTATTTT,CATSRALATDTQYF,TRBV15,.,TRBD2,TRBJ2-3
TGTGCCAGCAGCTTACCTGGCCGCGAGCAGTACTTC,CASSLPGREQYF,TRBV7-9,.,.,TRBJ2-7
TGTGCCACGTTTAATAACAGGGGAGGCACTGAAGCTTTCTTT,CATFNNRGGTEAFF,TRBV7-8,.,TRBD1,TRBJ1-1
TGTGCCAGCACCCCGGCCGGGAAGGCGGGAGGAGCGCAAGAGACCCAGTACTTC,CASTPAGKAGGAQETQYF,TRBV3-1/TRBV3-2,.,TRBD2,TRBJ2-5
TGTGCCAGCAGCTGGGCCCTTAGCGGAACCAAAAACATTCAGTACTTC,CASSWALSGTKNIQYF,TRBV5-8,.,.,TRBJ2-4
TGTGCCACCAGTGAGGGGACAGGCGGTGTAGCTTTCTTT,CATSEGTGGVAFF,TRBV24-1,.,TRBD1,TRBJ1-1
TGTGCCAGCGACTTCACCCCCTCGGATGAAAAACTGTTTTTT,CASDFTPSDEKLFF,TRBV6-6,once,.,TRBJ1-4
TGTGCCAGCAGTTTATTTCGTCTAGCGCGCACAGATACGCAGTATTTT,CASSLFRLARTDTQYF,TRBV28,.,.,TRBJ2-3
TGTGCCAGCAGCCGGTCGTGGCGGGATCAAGAGACCCAGTACTTC,CASSRSWRDQETQYF,TRBV6-2/TRBV6-3,.,.,TRBJ2-5
TGTGCCGTCAACCCAGGGGTACAGTACTTC,CAVNPGVQYF,TRBV25-1,.,.,TRBJ2-5
TGTGCCAGCAGCTTAGCGCGGGATAATTCACCCCTCCACTTT,CASSLARDNSPLHF,TRBV7-2,.,.,TRBJ1-6
TGTGCCAGTAGTATAGAGAACTCCCGCTCTGGAAACACCATATATTTT,CASSIENSRSGNTIYF,TRBV19,.,.,TRBJ1-3
TGTGCCACCAGTTCCGGAGAGACCCAGTACTTC,CATSSGETQYF,TRBV24-1,.,.,TRBJ2-5
TGTGCCAGCAGCAACAGGGTAGCTAATGAAAAACTGTTTTTT,CASSNRVANEKLFF,TRBV6-5,.,.,TRBJ1-4
TGTGCCAGCTCACGGGAGACTGGAAACACCATATATTTT,CASSRETGNTIYF,TRBV18,.,.,TRBJ1-3
TGTGCCAGTAGTACAGGGGTACACTACAATGAGCAGTTCTTC,CASSTGVHYNEQFF,TRBV19,.,.,TRBJ2-1
TGTGCCAGCAGCCCCGGGAGGGGGAAATACGTCCTGACTTTC,CASSPGRGKYVLTF,TRBV3-1/TRBV3-2,.,TRBD2,TRBJ2-6
TGTGCCAGCAGTGAGCTCGAGATGAACACTGAAGCTTTCTTT,CASSELEMNTEAFF,TRBV6-2/TRBV6-3,once,.,TRBJ1-1
TGTGCCAGGTTTAGCGGGAGTGGGTACGAGCAGTACTTC,CARFSGSGYEQYF,TRBV2,once,TRBD2,TRBJ2-7
TGTGCCAGCAGCTCACAGATACAAGAGACCCAGTACTTC,CASSSQIQETQYF,TRBV11-3,.,.,TRBJ2-5
TGCAGTGCTAGTTGGGACTTACAAATCAATACGCAGTATTTT,CSASWDLQINTQYF,TRBV20-1,.,.,TRBJ2-3
TGTGCCAGCAGCGGTAGACAGGGACCTAACTATGGCTACACCTTC,CASSGRQGPNYGYTF,TRBV9,.,TRBD1,TRBJ1-2
TGTGCCAGCAGCTTGATGCGGGGGGCGGCCCTCAGTCAGCCCCAGCATTTT,CASSLMRGAALSQPQHF,TRBV5-8,.,.,TRBJ1-5
TGTGCCAGCAGGACACAGGGCGATGGAAACACCATATATTTT,CASRTQGDGNTIYF,TRBV28,.,.,TRBJ1-3
TGTGCCAGCAGCTTAGTCGACTTTGGCGAGCAGTACTTC,CASSLVDFGEQYF,TRBV7-2,.,.,TRBJ2-7
TGTGCCACTGGGGACAGGGCCAACTATGGCTACACCTTC,CATGDRANYGYTF,TRBV5-4,.,TRBD1,TRBJ1-2
TGTGCCAGCAGGCCGATGGGTAGCGGGAGCGATGAGCAGTTCTTC,CASRPMGSGSDEQFF,TRBV6-5,.,TRBD2,TRBJ2-1
TGTGCCACCAGCAGGCGGACAGGCCACGATCAGCCCCAGCATTTT,CATSRRTGHDQPQHF,TRBV15,.,TRBD1,TRBJ1-5
TGTGCCAGCAGCTTTTATCCCCGAGGGGGGGGCAATCAGCCCCAGCATTTT,CASSFYPRGGGNQPQHF,TRBV7-8,.,.,TRBJ1-5
TGTGCCAGCAGTTTATTTCAGGATTTCAATGAGCAGTTCTTC,CASSLFQDFNEQFF,TRBV27,few,.,TRBJ2-1
TGTGCCAGCAGTGCCCAGGCAGGGTCTAGCGGACCCATCTCCTACGAGCAGTACTTC,CASSAQAGSSGPISYEQYF,TRBV6-1,.,TRBD2,TRBJ2-7
TGTGCCAGCAGCTTTAAAGGGGGCGGGGAGCTGTTTTTT,CASSFKGGGELFF,TRBV9,.,.,TRBJ2-2
TGTGCCAGCAGCGGAGGGGGACAGTCTAACTATGGCTACACCTTC,CASSGGGQSNYGYTF,TRBV9,.,TRBD1,TRBJ1-2
TGTGCCAGTAGTAAAACTTCCGGGACAGTAACTGAAGCTTTCTTT,CASSKTSGTVTEAFF,TRBV19,.,TRBD1,TRBJ1-1
TGTGCCAGCAGCGTAACTCTGGAGTCAAGGGAGACCCAGTACTTC,CASSVTLESRETQYF,TRBV9,.,.,TRBJ2-5
TGCGCCAGCAGCCAAGATGGTGAGTCGTACCAAGAGACCCAGTACTTC,CASSQDGESYQETQYF,TRBV4-1,.,.,TRBJ2-5
TGTGCCAGCAGCTACTGGAAGGAGGGGAGAAACATTCAGTACTTC,CASSYWKEGRNIQYF,TRBV5-4,.,.,TRBJ2-4
TGTGCCAGCAGGACAGGGGCTCTTGAAGCTTTCTTT,CASRTGALEAFF,TRBV12-3/TRBV12-4,.,TRBD1,TRBJ1-1
TGTGCCAGCAGCTTAACCGGGACAGGGGGTAATTCGGGAGGCTACACCTTC,CASSLTGTGGNSGGYTF,TRBV7-8,.,TRBD1,TRBJ1-2
TGTGCCAGCAGTCCCCCCAGGGATACGCAGTATTTT,CASSPPRDTQYF,TRBV28,.,.,TRBJ2-3
TGTGCCAGCAGCCAAGACAGGGGGTTCGAGCAGTACTTC,CASSQDRGFEQYF,TRBV3-1/TRBV3-2,.,TRBD1,TRBJ2-7
TGCGCCAGCAGCCCCCAAGGTAGCGGGAGTAGGGTTCAAGAGACCCAGTACTTC,CASSPQGSGSRVQETQYF,TRBV4-1,.,TRBD2,TRBJ2-5
TGTGCCAGCAGCAATTACTATGGCTACACCTTC,CASSNYYGYTF,TRBV28,.,.,TRBJ1-2
TGTCGAACCGGGACTAGCGGGAGCACAGATACGCAGTATTTT,CRTGTSGSTDTQYF,TRBV28,.,TRBD2,TRBJ2-3
TGCAGTGCAAGTACCCGACAATTCTACACCTTC,CSASTRQFYTF,TRBV20-1,.,.,TRBJ1-2
TGTGCCAGCAGCCAAAGCGGCCACCCCAGGAATACGCAGTATTTT,CASSQSGHPRNTQYF,TRBV28,few,.,TRBJ2-3
TGCGCCAGCAGCCAAGAGGGGGGTGCTATGGGGGAGCAGTACTTC,CASSQEGGAMGEQYF,TRBV4-3,.,.,TRBJ2-7
TGTGCCAGCAGCTTAGGTCCAGGGCGCACTGAAGCTTTCTTT,CASSLGPGRTEAFF,TRBV11-2,.,.,TRBJ1-1
TGTGCCACCAGTGATTTACGGAACTACTCTGGAAACACCATATATTTT,CATSDLRNYSGNTIYF,TRBV24-1,.,.,TRBJ1-3
TGCGCCAGCAGCCAAGGGACAGGGGATGGCTACACCTTC,CASSQGTGDGYTF,TRBV4-3,.,TRBD1,TRBJ1-2